The text below deals with one T cell receptor beta chain. This clonotype showed up many times. The specificity of this receptor is unknown. No much larger clone is present one base from it, and per-base qualities are unavailable. The TCR beta CDR3 regions were amplified from RNA transcripts. A first-round RT-PCR of the TCR CDR3 used the HTBI primer set with the Qiagen OneStep RT-PCR kit. Libraries were constructed in a second round of multiplex PCR, after which size selection and purification were carried out. Sequencing of the libraries was done on an Illumina HiSeq2000 using paired-end 100 bp reads. Regarding the original processing steps: Raw data were processed with SOAPnuke, discarding reads with adapters, uncalled bases, mean Phred below 15, or no exact constant-primer or identifier match. COPE v1.2.5 was used to merge the high-quality paired reads, and each unique nucleotide sequence was defined as a clonotype. MiTCR v1.1 was used to align clonotypes to the IMGT TRBV, TRBD and TRBJ reference segments. Only V-J combinations with frequency above 0.0001, covering roughly 99% of repertoires, were analysed. A TCS score was defined as the ratio of F50 (clonal expansion) to E x V (chaos), with BLOSUM62-based TCRdist applied between CDR3 peptides within each V-J. Welch's t-statistics and random forest reduced fewer than 600 V-J features to about 12, which were used in a naive Bayes classifier (R e1071). Thyroid-blood repertoire similarity was quantified with the Morisita-Horn index. TCRdb reanalyzed the raw reads on its own, using fastp at Q25 for trimming and MiXCR for clone calling, and kept in-frame beta chains. CDR3 protein sequences are deduplicated, and each keeps its most common genes and DNA. TCRdb, not the authors, supplied the V and J calls. This sample lists hundreds of thousands of distinct CDR3 sequences; over 40% were detected once. Approximately 6.8% of the sample comes from the top ten.

The cysteine opens and the phenylalanine closes a CDR3 of 12 amino acids. Only the CDR3 DNA is retained, 36 bases long and in frame from the first base. V loses 5 bases, J loses 6 bases, and the germline ends lie 10 bases apart. The study excluded patients with uncontrolled infections, other autoimmune diseases, pregnancy or lactation. Diagnoses were established on the basis of clinical symptoms, serum thyroxine and TRAb, thyroid ultrasound, and orbital computed tomography. Trizol reagent was used to extract total RNA, and RNA quality was then checked on an Agilent 2100 Bioanalyzer. This sample was taken from a study of T cells in Graves' hyperthyroidism and ophthalmopathy (dated by TCRdb to the late 2010s). Broadly, across the study: To identify distinguishing TCR V-J signatures, a discovery cohort of around 100 patients was used, comprising some 43 with Graves' ophthalmopathy and some 60 with stable Graves' hyperthyroidism. After blood sampling, hyperthyroidism patients were treated with methimazole at a starting dose of 30 mg daily, and ophthalmopathy patients were treated with high-dose intravenous methylprednisolone. According to the paper, TCR Vbeta CDR3 sequencing was carried out on more than 120 peripheral blood samples, which came from some 41 ophthalmopathy, 80 or so hyperthyroidism and 17 progressor patients. The study also compared thyroid tissue and blood T-cell repertoires from about six Graves' hyperthyroidism patients. Prospective prediction of ophthalmopathy was tested in an independent validation cohort consisting of 18 hyperthyroidism patients and around 16 patients who later progressed to ophthalmopathy. The 100 discovery patients were randomly split 7:3 into training and test sets. Here is what the overall study found, with its caveats: A model built on a 13 V-J signature distinguished ophthalmopathy from stable hyperthyroidism, reaching 87.88% sensitivity and approximately 81% specificity in cross-validation and 80%/75% in testing. In validation, the model predicted progression to ophthalmopathy a median of around 6.5 months before onset, with roughly 68% sensitivity and 72.22% specificity. Most expanded thyroid clonotypes (frequency above 0.001) were also detected in blood, suggesting blood repertoires may reflect thyroid immune responses. Sample size was not statistically predetermined, and blinding of investigators to group allocation was not performed.

The sequenced sample consisted of peripheral blood or thyroid tissue (not recorded which). The TCR originated in an adult man with Graves' disease, either hyperthyroidism or ophthalmopathy (not recorded which). The chain is encoded by TRBV12-3 or TRBV12-4 joined to TRBJ1-1, with the D gene uncertain. The CDR3 amino acid sequence is: CASSPDEAEAFF. The DNA sequence follows: TGTGCCAGCAGTCCGGACGAAGCTGAAGCTTTCTTT.